This T cell receptor (beta chain) derives from a study of shared clonotypes between healthy human individuals. Assay used: immunoSEQ multiplex PCR; TCRdb lists only in-frame clones, some missing. The data show about 330,000 clones, about 74% seen once. This clone was counted once. The CDR3 covers 16 residues. The junction had 6 bases not matched to a gene; V was cut back by 4 bases and J by 2 bases. CDR1 and CDR2 (germline): MGHDK, SYGVNS. The genes are TRBV25-1 and TRBJ2-3; 10 bases match TRBD1. Material: memory CD4+ T cells sorted from blood. Subset reported: CD45RA-negative fraction. The clonotype originates from a young man in good health. In DNA, the CDR3 is TGTGCCAGCAGTGCTCGACAGGGGGCCTTCACAGATACGCAGTATTTT. This gives the protein CASSARQGAFTDTQYF. Filled out from reference TRBV25-1 and TRBJ2-3, the complete variable domain reads EADIYQTPRYLVIGTGKKITLECSQTMGHDKMYWYQQDPGMELHLIHYSYGVNSTEKGDLSSESTVSRIRTEHFPLTLESARPSHTSQYLCASSARQGAFTDTQYFGPGTRLTVL.